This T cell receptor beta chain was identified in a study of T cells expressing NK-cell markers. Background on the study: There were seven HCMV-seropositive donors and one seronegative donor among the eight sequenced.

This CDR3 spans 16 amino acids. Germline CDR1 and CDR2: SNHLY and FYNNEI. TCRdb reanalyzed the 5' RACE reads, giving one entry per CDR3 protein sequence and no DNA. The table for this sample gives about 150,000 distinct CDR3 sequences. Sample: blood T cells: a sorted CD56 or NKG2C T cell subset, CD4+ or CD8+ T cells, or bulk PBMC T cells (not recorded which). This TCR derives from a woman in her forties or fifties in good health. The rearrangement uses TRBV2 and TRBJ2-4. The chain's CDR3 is CASSERSIFTKNIQYF. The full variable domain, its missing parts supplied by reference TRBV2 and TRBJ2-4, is EPEVTQTPSHQVTQMGQEVILRCVPISNHLYFYWYRQILGQKVEFLVSFYNNEISEKSEIFDDQFSVERPDGSNFTLKIRSTKLEDSAMYFCASSERSIFTKNIQYFGAGTRLSVL.